One sample yielded the 16 T cell receptor beta chains listed below, sequenced in a study of T-cell memory formation after mild COVID-19. TCRdb ran MiXCR on the 5' RACE reads and lists one entry per CDR3 protein. Among around 410,000 distinct CDR3 sequences listed, 20% to 30% were seen once. Material for sequencing was PBMCs or a T cell subset sorted from them (not recorded which). All receptors derive from an adult woman who had mild COVID-19 (a few samples of this study predate the infection). Cell type and time point are not known.

V gene TRBV5-1 combines with J gene TRBJ1-5, with unresolved D. The length of the CDR3 is 15 residues. The V gene lost 0 bases and the J gene lost 7 bases, with 14 bases spanning the gap. Germline V CDR1 and CDR2: SGHRS, YFSETQ. CDR3 protein: CASSLELGGEQPQHF. The CDR3 nucleotides read TGCGCCAGCAGCTTGGAGTTGGGAGGTGAACAGCCCCAGCATTTT.

The DNA of the CDR3 is TGTGCCAGCAGTTTAGTAGTCGAAGCTGAAGCTTTCTTT. The encoded protein is CASSLVVEAEAFF. The V gene is TRBV12-3 or TRBV12-4, the J gene TRBJ1-1; D call uncertain. With 1 base removed from V and 6 bases from J, the gap between germline ends came to 9 bases. This CDR3 has 13 residues.

This clonotype was picked up a small number of times. V and J are TRBV30 and TRBJ2-1, with TRBD1 identical over 9 bases. Germline CDR1 GTSNPN, CDR2 SVGIG (reference sequence). The J segment lost 4 bases and the V segment lost 5 bases, leaving 6 bases of the junction unmatched. This CDR3 is built from 14 residues. DNA of the CDR3: TGTGCCTGGGCGCCGGGACAGGGTTACAATGAGCAGTTCTTC. This codes for CAWAPGQGYNEQFF.

In its sample, this clonotype was seen a few times. This chain uses TRBV6-1 with TRBJ1-4; possible D gene TRBD1, 5 bases. The V and J ends lost 1 base and 5 bases respectively, with 11 bases between them. The length of the CDR3 is 15 residues. The V gene's germline CDR1 is MNHNS and CDR2 SASEGT. The CDR3 coding sequence is TGTGCCAGCAGTGAAGGCAGGGTCGGAAATGAAAAACTGTTTTTT. Residues: CASSEGRVGNEKLFF.

This clonotype was picked up a small number of times. V and J are TRBV12-3 or TRBV12-4 and TRBJ1-2; 8 bases match TRBD1. V gave up 6 bases and J gave up 4 bases; unmatched junction bases: 7. This CDR3 spans 14 amino acids. CDR3 loop: CASREDRVTYGYTF. Here the CDR3 DNA reads TGTGCCAGCAGGGAGGACAGGGTCACCTATGGCTACACCTTC.

The chain joins TRBV6-6 to TRBJ2-2, with a possible D match to TRBD2 (6 bases). Trimming took 7 bases from V and 5 from J, leaving 14 bases between them. This CDR3 has 14 residues. Germline loops: CDR1 MNHNY, CDR2 SVGAGI (reference sequence). The CDR3 DNA follows: TGTGCCAGCACCCTACGGGAGCGGACCGGGGAGCTGTTTTTT. This codes for CASTLRERTGELFF.

This clonotype was seen a handful of times. CDR3 nucleotides: TGTGCCAGCAGTTTAGGTAGCCGCTTTCCCACAGATACGCAGTATTTT. This encodes CASSLGSRFPTDTQYF. The chain combines TRBV12-3 or TRBV12-4 with TRBJ2-3; the D is unclear. The CDR3 covers 16 residues. V gave up 1 base and J gave up 2 bases, with 13 bases separating them.

V usage is TRBV24-1 and J usage is TRBJ2-1; D might be TRBD2 (5 bases). The CDR3 consists of 15 residues. Germline lookup yields CDR1 KGHDR and CDR2 SFDVKD. V was cut by 0 bases and J by 8 bases, with 13 bases left in between. In DNA, the CDR3 is TGTGCCACCAGTGATTTGGGACTTCCAGGCGATGAGCAGTTCTTC. This encodes CATSDLGLPGDEQFF.

The V gene is TRBV2, the J gene TRBJ2-7; no clear D gene. The CDR3 length is 12 residues. V shed 2 bases and J shed 5 bases, with 7 bases lying between them. Germline CDR1 is SNHLY and CDR2 is FYNNEI. This chain's CDR3 is CASSERVHEQYF. The CDR3 DNA reads as TGTGCCAGCAGTGAAAGGGTCCACGAGCAGTACTTC. Full variable domain (remainder filled in from reference TRBV2 and TRBJ2-7): EPEVTQTPSHQVTQMGQEVILRCVPISNHLYFYWYRQILGQKVEFLVSFYNNEISEKSEIFDDQFSVERPDGSNFTLKIRSTKLEDSAMYFCASSERVHEQYFGPGTRLTVT.

This clonotype was observed a few times. This sequence joins TRBV5-1 and TRBJ2-7; perhaps TRBD1 as D (6 bases). Looked up from germline, CDR1 is SGHRS and CDR2 is YFSETQ. There are 15 residues in the CDR3. Trimming removed 3 bases at V and 0 bases at J, with 13 bases between. CDR3 in amino acids: CASSSGHLISYEQYF. CDR3 bases: TGCGCCAGCAGCTCGGGACACCTAATCTCCTACGAGCAGTACTTC.

The sample holds a few counts of this clonotype. The chain joins TRBV12-3 or TRBV12-4 to TRBJ2-1, with 14 nucleotides matching TRBD2. This CDR3 has 14 residues. Germline trimming cut 6 bases from V and 10 bases from J; bases unmatched to any gene: 5. CDR3 amino acids: CASRGTSGSSEQFF. The CDR3 DNA follows: TGTGCCAGCAGAGGGACTAGCGGGAGCAGCGAGCAGTTCTTC.

This chain connects TRBV7-9 to TRBJ2-7; D could derive from TRBD1 or TRBD2 (5 bases each). This CDR3 region has 12 residues. V shed 1 base and J shed 12 bases, with 13 bases lying between them. CDR1 SEHNR and CDR2 FQNEAQ come from the germline V gene (reference sequence). Here the CDR3 DNA reads TGTGCCAGCAGCTTAGTATCGGGGACGTTGTACTTC. Protein product: CASSLVSGTLYF.

The rearrangement joins TRBV10-3 to TRBJ2-5; 12 bases align to TRBD1. This CDR3 comprises 16 residues. The germline gives CDR1 ENHRY, CDR2 SYGVKD. V dropped 3 bases and J dropped 5; count of bases not matched to a gene: 7. The CDR3 sequence: CAISDPGTGGYETQYF. CDR3 sequence (DNA): TGTGCCATCAGTGATCCGGGGACAGGGGGCTATGAGACCCAGTACTTC.

This clonotype was counted between two and nine times. The genes are TRBV5-8 and TRBJ2-7, with D perhaps TRBD2 (5 bases). The germline gives CDR1 SGHTS, CDR2 YDEGEE. Trimming shortened V by 2 bases and J by 5 bases, and 8 bases separated the two germline ends. The CDR3 covers 12 residues. CDR3 DNA sequence: TGTGCCAGCAGCTTCGGAGGACACGAGCAGTACTTC. Translation gives CASSFGGHEQYF.

The J gene is TRBJ1-1, the V gene TRBV27; unclear D gene. Germline V gene lookup returns CDR1 MNHEY and CDR2 SMNVEV (reference sequence). The CDR3 loop spans 14 amino acids. V was pared by 0 bases and J by 4 bases, with 9 bases between. The CDR3 nucleotides read TGTGCCAGCAGTTTATCGACTTGGGGCACTGAAGCTTTCTTT. Translated: CASSLSTWGTEAFF.

The chain employs TRBV20-1 and TRBJ2-4; 11 bases fit TRBD1. V lost 6 bases, J lost 7 bases, and 5 bases stayed unmatched. The CDR3 has 13 amino acids. The germline V gene encodes CDR1 DFQATT and CDR2 SNEGSKA (reference sequence). The CDR3 reads CSAPGQGANIQYF. The CDR3 coding sequence is TGCAGTGCACCCGGACAGGGGGCGAACATTCAGTACTTC.